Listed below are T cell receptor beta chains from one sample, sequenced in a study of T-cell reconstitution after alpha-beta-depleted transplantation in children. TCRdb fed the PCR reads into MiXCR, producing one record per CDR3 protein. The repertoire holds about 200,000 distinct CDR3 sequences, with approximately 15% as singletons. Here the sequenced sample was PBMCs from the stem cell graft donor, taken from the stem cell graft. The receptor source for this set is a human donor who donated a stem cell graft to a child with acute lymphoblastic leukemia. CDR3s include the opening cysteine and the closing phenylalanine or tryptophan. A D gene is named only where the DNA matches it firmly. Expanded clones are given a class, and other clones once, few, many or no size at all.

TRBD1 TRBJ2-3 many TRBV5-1 TGCGCCAGCAGCTTGGTGCTCTCGGGACAGGCCACAGATACGCAGTATTTT CASSLVLSGQATDTQYF
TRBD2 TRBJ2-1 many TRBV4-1 TGCGCCAGCAGCCAAGTTCCGTGGGGGGGCTCCTACAATGAGCAGTTCTTC CASSQVPWGGSYNEQFF
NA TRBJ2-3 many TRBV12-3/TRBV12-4 TGTGCCAGCGTCCTTTCCACAGATACGCAGTATTTT CASVLSTDTQYF
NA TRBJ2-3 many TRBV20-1 TGCAGTGCTAGAGATCCTCTACTAGTGACTTCGCAGTATTTT CSARDPLLVTSQYF
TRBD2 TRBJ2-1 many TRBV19 TGTGCCAGTAGACCTGCAGCGGGGACCTTCTACAATGAGCAGTTCTTC CASRPAAGTFYNEQFF
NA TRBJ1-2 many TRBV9 TGTGCCAGCAGCGTTTTTGCAGGGTACTATGGCTACACCTTC CASSVFAGYYGYTF
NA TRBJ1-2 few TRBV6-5 TGTGCCAGCAGTCCAGGGTCAGGCTATGGCTACACCTTC CASSPGSGYGYTF
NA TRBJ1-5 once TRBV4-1 TGCGCCAGCATCCAACGGGACGGCTATCAGCCCCAGCATTTT CASIQRDGYQPQHF
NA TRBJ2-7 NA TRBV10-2 TGCGCCAGCAGTGAGTCGAGAGTTAGGTACTTC CASSESRVRYF
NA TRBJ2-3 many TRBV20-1 TGCAGTGCCACAGGGTTGAAAAAGTCTGCAGATACGCAGTATTTT CSATGLKKSADTQYF
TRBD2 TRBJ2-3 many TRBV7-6 TGTGCCAGCAGCCAACAATCGACTAGCGGGAGGATGACAGATACGCAGTATTTT CASSQQSTSGRMTDTQYF
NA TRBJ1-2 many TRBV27 TGTGCCAGCCAAAGAATCGGGAGGGACTACAACTATGGCTACACCTTC CASQRIGRDYNYGYTF
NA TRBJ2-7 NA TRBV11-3 TGTGCCAGCAGCTTAGAGGGGGGGCTACGTTTAACCGAGCAGTACTTC CASSLEGGLRLTEQYF
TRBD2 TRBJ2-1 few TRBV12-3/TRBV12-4 TGTGCCAGCAGTTGGACTAGCGCCCACAATGAGCAGTTCTTC CASSWTSAHNEQFF
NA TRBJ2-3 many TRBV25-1 TGTGCCAGCAGTGACCGGATTGGGACTGCAATCACAGATACGCAGTATTTT CASSDRIGTAITDTQYF
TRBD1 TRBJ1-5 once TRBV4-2 TGTGCCAGCGGCCCCGGACAGGGCGTCTTTGGCAATCAGCCCCAGCATTTT CASGPGQGVFGNQPQHF
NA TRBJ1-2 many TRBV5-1 TGCGCCAGCAGGGAAACCTGGGATGCTGCCTATGGCTACACCTTC CASRETWDAAYGYTF
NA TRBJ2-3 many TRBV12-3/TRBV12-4 TGTGCCAGCAGTTTAAAACGGGAGTGGACCACAGATACGCAGTATTTT CASSLKREWTTDTQYF
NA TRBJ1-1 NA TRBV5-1 TGCGCCAGCAGCCCAGATAATGGTGTGAACACTGAAGCTTTCTTT CASSPDNGVNTEAFF
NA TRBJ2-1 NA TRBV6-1 TGTGCCAGCAGGGGGGTGGGCGGGCGCAGCTCCTACAATGAGCAGTTCTTC CASRGVGGRSSYNEQFF
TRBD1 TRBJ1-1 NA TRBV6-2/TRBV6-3 TGTGCCAGCAGCCCACGACAGGGGGCATACACTGAAGCTTTCTTT CASSPRQGAYTEAFF
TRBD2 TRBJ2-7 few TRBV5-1 TGCGCCAGCAGCTTCATTCCCACTAGCGGGAACTACGAGCAGTACTTC CASSFIPTSGNYEQYF
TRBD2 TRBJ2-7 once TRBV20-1 TGCAGTGCTAGACGGCTAGCGGGGATCTACGAGCAGTACTTC CSARRLAGIYEQYF
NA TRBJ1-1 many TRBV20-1 TGCAGTGCAGCCCAGGGTATCACTGAAGCTTTCTTT CSAAQGITEAFF
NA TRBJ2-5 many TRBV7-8 TGTGCCAGCAGCTTAGAAGCCCCAGCGATGGAGACCCAGTACTTC CASSLEAPAMETQYF
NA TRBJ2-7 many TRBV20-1 TGCAGTGCTAAGGGGGGGGTTGACAGGGTATTGGGCGTTCAGCAGTACTTC CSAKGGVDRVLGVQQYF
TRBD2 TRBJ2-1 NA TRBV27 TGTGCCAGCAGTTTAACGGGCGGGAGAGCCGCCTACAATGAGCAGTTCTTC CASSLTGGRAAYNEQFF
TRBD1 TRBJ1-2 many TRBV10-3 TGTGCCATCAGTGCTACAGGGGACACTGGCTACACCTTC CAISATGDTGYTF
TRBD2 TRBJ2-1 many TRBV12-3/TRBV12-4 TGTGCCAGCAGTTTTCTAGCGGGAGGGGGTGAGCAGTTCTTC CASSFLAGGGEQFF
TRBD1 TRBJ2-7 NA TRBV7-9 TGTGCCAGCAGCTCCCGGGACAGACTATCCTACGAGCAGTACTTC CASSSRDRLSYEQYF
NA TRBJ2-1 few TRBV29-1 TGCAGCGTTGCATATTCCAATGAGCAGTTCTTC CSVAYSNEQFF
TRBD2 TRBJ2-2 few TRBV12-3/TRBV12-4 TGTGCCAGCAGTTTTCTATTCGCGGGAGGGCGGGGCACCGGGGAGCTGTTTTTT CASSFLFAGGRGTGELFF
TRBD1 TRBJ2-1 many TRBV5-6 TGTGCCAGCAGTACCCGGGACAGGGGGGATAATGAGCAGTTCTTC CASSTRDRGDNEQFF
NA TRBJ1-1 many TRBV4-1 TGCGCCAGCAGCCAAGTCAAAGGAGGAGGGGTGGACACTGAAGCTTTCTTT CASSQVKGGGVDTEAFF
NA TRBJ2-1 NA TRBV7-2 TGTGCCAGCAGCTTAGACCGGAGGAATGAGCAGTTCTTC CASSLDRRNEQFF
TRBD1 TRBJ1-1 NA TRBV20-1 TGCAGTGCGAGACAGGGGGCTGGAAACACTGAAGCTTTCTTT CSARQGAGNTEAFF
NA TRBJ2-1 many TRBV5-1 TGCGCCAGCAGCACGTCCCCGGGGGCCTACAATGAGCAGTTCTTC CASSTSPGAYNEQFF
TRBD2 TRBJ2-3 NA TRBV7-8 TGTGCCAGCAGCTTAGACTTGCTAGCGGGAGGGGAAGATGCGCAGTATTTT CASSLDLLAGGEDAQYF
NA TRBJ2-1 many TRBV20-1 TGCAGTGCTACTGAGCGGAGGAATGAGCAGTTCTTC CSATERRNEQFF